A single T cell receptor (beta chain) is shown here with its context. This record belongs to a study of blood T cell repertoires in COVID-19. Whole-study context: T cells, B-cell-depleted T cells, or PBMCs supplied cDNA or gDNA.

Original processing notes: Reference gene primer amplification yielded estimated nucleated cell counts. Here immunoSEQ multiplex PCR was the method, and the copy in TCRdb shows in-frame clones only, minus some. That table furnishes V, J and clone size, whereas the DNA furnished D and trimming. The sample records roughly 220,000 clones, 70% to 90% being singletons. Input material: peripheral blood. This TCR was sampled from an elderly man with acute or convalescent COVID-19.

As DNA, the CDR3 is TGCGCCAGCAGCTCCGTCTCTACGGGGGAGACCCAGTACTTC. Translation gives CASSSVSTGETQYF. The rearrangement links TRBV5-1 to TRBJ2-5; D possibly corresponds to TRBD2 (5 bases). Germline loops: CDR1 SGHRS, CDR2 YFSETQ. Trimming pared 3 bases from V and 5 bases from J, leaving 14 bases between. The CDR3 totals 14 residues.